This is a list of T cell receptor beta chains from one sample in a study of graft-versus-host responses after intestinal transplantation. Profiling relied on immunoSEQ multiplex PCR, and the TCRdb table lists in-frame clones only, not all of them. Found here are under 95,000 clones, about nine tenths of them singletons; the top ten hold more than 0.25%. Antigens for these TCRs are unknown. Sequences were derived from unstimulated CD4+ T cells sorted from spleen or lymph node cells, sampled before transplant. These receptors all stem from a human donor who was the organ donor for an intestinal transplant. Both conserved end residues are part of each CDR3. D genes are given only for firm matches.

TRBV20-1	TRBJ2-5	-	CSARIVETQYF	TGCAGTGCTAGAATAGTGGAGACCCAGTACTTC
TRBV11-2	TRBJ2-4	-	CASSSGTGHDIQYF	TGTGCCAGCAGCTCTGGAACAGGGCACGACATTCAGTACTTC
TRBV5-5	TRBJ2-1	-	CASSFGRNEQFF	TGTGCCAGCAGCTTTGGGCGCAATGAGCAGTTCTTC
TRBV28	TRBJ2-7	-	CASSTQGLSYEQYF	TGTGCCAGCTCCACCCAGGGACTCTCCTACGAGCAGTACTTC
TRBV2	TRBJ2-2	TRBD1	CAGQGAGELFF	TGTGCCGGACAGGGGGCCGGGGAGCTGTTTTTT
TRBV7-9	TRBJ2-7	TRBD1	CASSLGQGAHEQYF	TGTGCCAGCAGCTTGGGACAGGGTGCCCACGAGCAGTACTTC
TRBV25-1	TRBJ1-6	-	CASSEQGSYNSPLHF	TGTGCCAGCAGCGAACAGGGCTCCTATAATTCACCCCTCCACTTT
TRBV5-1	TRBJ2-3	TRBD2	CASTSTSGTDTQYF	TGCGCCAGCACTTCGACTAGCGGCACAGATACGCAGTATTTT
TRBV10-1	TRBJ2-1	-	CASNNSDHKGHEQFF	TGCGCCAGCAATAATAGCGACCATAAAGGCCATGAGCAGTTCTTC
TRBV29-1	TRBJ2-3	TRBD1	CSGRRTGGTDTQYF	TGCAGCGGTCGACGGACAGGGGGCACAGATACGCAGTATTTT
TRBV2	TRBJ2-7	TRBD2	CASVSPGLAQRGLYEQYF	TGTGCCAGTGTGAGCCCGGGACTAGCTCAAAGGGGCCTCTACGAGCAGTACTTC
TRBV7-9	TRBJ2-7	TRBD1	CASSFRQGWQYF	TGTGCCAGCAGCTTTCGACAGGGGTGGCAGTACTTC
TRBV29-1	TRBJ1-1	TRBD1	CSVMADRAEAFF	TGCAGCGTTATGGCGGACAGGGCTGAAGCTTTCTTT
TRBV6-5	TRBJ1-1	TRBD1	CASRTPGQRNTEAFF	TGTGCCAGCAGAACTCCGGGACAGAGGAACACTGAAGCTTTCTTT
TRBV19	TRBJ1-5	TRBD1	CASTGGNQPQHF	TGTGCCAGTACAGGGGGTAATCAGCCCCAGCATTTT